The rows below give T cell receptor beta chains drawn from one sample of a study of shared clonotypes between healthy human individuals. Clones were sequenced by immunoSEQ multiplex PCR, and TCRdb holds only the in-frame ones, with some missing. The sample has roughly 2 million clones, approximately 94% seen once. The sequenced sample was naive CD8+ T cells sorted from blood. The receptors stem from a man between 18 and 35 years old in good health. Each CDR3 is given with its conserved first and last residue. The D gene is left open where the match is weak. Not every row has a clone size; where given, it reads once, few, many or a size class.

length	V	D	size	J	CDR3	DNA
15	TRBV6-1	TRBD1	-	TRBJ1-5	CASSEVTGGDQPQHF	TGTGCCAGCAGTGAAGTGACAGGGGGGGATCAGCCCCAGCATTTT
15	TRBV23-1	TRBD1	-	TRBJ1-4	CASSQSKGGCEKLFF	TGCGCCAGCAGTCAATCCAAAGGGGGCTGTGAAAAACTGTTTTTT
15	TRBV11-3	TRBD2	once	TRBJ2-2	CASSSERGYTGELFF	TGTGCCAGCAGCTCCGAGCGGGGGTACACCGGGGAGCTGTTTTTT
16	TRBV19	TRBD1	-	TRBJ1-6	CASSSEWDSFNSPLHF	TGTGCCAGTAGTAGCGAATGGGACAGCTTTAATTCACCCCTCCACTTT
14	TRBV7-9	-	-	TRBJ2-7	CASSFSRSNSEQYF	TGTGCCAGCAGCTTCTCCCGCTCAAACTCCGAGCAGTACTTC
14	TRBV27	TRBD1	-	TRBJ1-2	CASSPDRDLYGYTF	TGTGCCAGCAGTCCCGACAGGGACCTCTATGGCTACACCTTC
15	TRBV6-5	TRBD1	-	TRBJ1-3	CASSPTGGTGNTIYF	TGTGCCAGCAGTCCTACAGGGGGGACTGGAAACACCATATATTTT
12	TRBV10-2	-	-	TRBJ2-3	CASCDLGDTQYF	TGCGCCAGTTGTGACCTCGGAGATACGCAGTATTTT
15	TRBV6-5	TRBD2	-	TRBJ2-7	CASSYFRWEGYEQYF	TGTGCCAGCAGTTACTTCCGTTGGGAGGGCTACGAGCAGTACTTC
16	TRBV21-1	-	-	TRBJ1-1	CASSFRNRVGNTEAFF	TGTGCCAGCAGCTTCCGTAACAGGGTTGGGAACACTGAAGCTTTCTTT